This T cell receptor beta chain was profiled in a study of cytotoxic CD8 clonotypes in ibrutinib-treated CLL. Study summary: Response samples were taken after a median roughly twelve months of treatment, range 6 to 36.

TCRdb's table, derived via immunoSEQ multiplex PCR, lists solely in-frame clones and lacks some. The sample has over 200,000 clones; 70% are singletons. The TCR was taken from a human donor with chronic lymphocytic leukemia. Material: PBMCs, obtained after 12 months of ibrutinib treatment.

Written as DNA, the CDR3 is TGTGCCAGTAGTCCGACAGGGGGCTCCTACGAGCAGTACTTC. It codes for CASSPTGGSYEQYF. The chain recombines TRBV19 with TRBJ2-7, with 9 nucleotides matching TRBD1. CDR1 is LNHDA and CDR2 is SQIVND in the germline V gene (reference sequence). With V trimmed by 5 bases and J by 0 bases, 2 bases remained unmatched. This CDR3 contains 14 residues.